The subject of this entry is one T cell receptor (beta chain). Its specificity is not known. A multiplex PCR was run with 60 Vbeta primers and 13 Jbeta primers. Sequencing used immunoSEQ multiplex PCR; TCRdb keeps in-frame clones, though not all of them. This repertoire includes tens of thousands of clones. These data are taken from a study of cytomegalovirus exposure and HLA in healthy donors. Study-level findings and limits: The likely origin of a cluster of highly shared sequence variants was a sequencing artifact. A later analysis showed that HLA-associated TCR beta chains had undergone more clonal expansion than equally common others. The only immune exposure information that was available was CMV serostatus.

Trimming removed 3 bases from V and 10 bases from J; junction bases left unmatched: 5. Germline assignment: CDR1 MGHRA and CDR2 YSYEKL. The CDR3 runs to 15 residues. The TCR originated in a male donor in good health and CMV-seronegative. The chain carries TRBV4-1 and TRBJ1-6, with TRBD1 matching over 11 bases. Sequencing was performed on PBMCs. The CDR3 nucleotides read TGCGCCAGCAGCCAGCCGGGACAGGGGGAATCACCCCTCCACTTT. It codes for CASSQPGQGESPLHF.